This T cell receptor (beta chain) was captured by sequencing in a study of Graves' ophthalmopathy and Graves' hyperthyroidism. Study findings and constraints: Ophthalmopathy cases were distinguished from stable hyperthyroidism by a 13-signature model, reaching about 91% sensitivity and 81.08% specificity. The majority of expanded thyroid clonotypes above 0.001 frequency also occurred in blood.

Included hyperthyroidism patients were aged 18 to 65 and newly diagnosed (under 2 months' duration). The study amplified TCR beta CDR3 regions using RNA transcripts. Second-round multiplex PCR followed a first-round RT-PCR using HTBI primers. TCRdb ran MiXCR on the multiplex PCR reads and lists one entry per CDR3 protein. This sample yields more than 300,000 distinct CDR3 sequences, of which roughly 17% are seen a single time; roughly 2.4% belongs to the top ten. Many counts were recorded for this clonotype. The antigen remains undetermined. Germline V gene sequence: CDR1 MNHEY, CDR2 SVGAGI. V dropped 0 bases and J dropped 6; count of bases not matched to a gene: 5. The CDR3 contains 14 residues.

The chain couples TRBV6-5 to TRBJ2-7; 7 bases line up with TRBD2. This TCR was recovered from an adult woman with stable Graves' hyperthyroidism. Material: peripheral blood. The CDR3 sequence is CASSYSGGEGEQYF. In DNA, the CDR3 is TGTGCCAGCAGTTACTCTGGGGGGGAGGGCGAGCAGTACTTC.